This TCR beta chain was sequenced during a study of T cells after yellow fever vaccination (dated by TCRdb to the late 2010s). Context from the whole study: The SMART-Seq v4 Ultra Low Input RNA kit was used to prepare libraries from fractions with low cell numbers. To track T-cell clones before and after primary and booster YFV17D yellow fever vaccination, bulk TCR alpha and beta repertoires were sequenced longitudinally. Two healthy male donors, one aged 18 to 29 and one aged 30 to 39 years, made up the cohort. Blood was collected at multiple timepoints before and after primary and secondary immunization, and bulk PBMC replicates and cell subsets were isolated. Overall study results and their limits: Most clones expanded after primary vaccination were re-detected after the booster (approximately 96% of CD4 and approximately 85% of CD8), suggesting broad memory maintenance. FACS-sorted repertoires could contain abundant contaminating clonotypes from the bulk population, so computational filtering was required. The secondary T-cell response was weaker than the primary response but faster, peaking on day 5 instead of day 15. Because the study included only a couple of donors, the extent to which the findings can be generalized is limited. A small fraction of clonotypes appeared in both the CD4 and CD8 compartments, likely as a result of convergent recombination.

On this clonotype: The antigen it binds to is not known. One base away there is no much larger clone; base qualities are not given.

CDR1 and CDR2, per the germline V gene, are SGHTA and FQGTGA. The CDR3 goes from the cysteine to the phenylalanine over 13 residues. Only the CDR3 portion is preserved as DNA: 39 bases, with reading frame beginning at the first base. The trim is 4 bases for V and 5 bases for J, with a gap of 11 bases between the germline ends. The treatment or condition label for this specimen denotes: live attenuated yellow fever vaccine strain. At each blood-draw timepoint, two biological replicates of bulk PBMCs were collected. PBMCs were isolated from peripheral blood using a standard Ficoll-Paque protocol. RNA was extracted with TriZol from bulk PBMCs, CD4 and CD8 fractions, and dextramer-positive and dextramer-negative fractions. TCR cDNA was synthesized by 5'RACE template switching, which introduced a universal primer site and unique molecular identifiers. Priming of cDNA synthesis was performed from both the TCR alpha and TCR beta constant segments. Libraries were amplified in two PCR steps, with sample barcodes and sequencing adapters added in the second step. Sequencing of libraries was performed on Illumina HiSeq 2500 (2x100 bp) or NovaSeq (2x150 bp). On the study's bioinformatics: MIGEC handled demultiplexing of reads and collapsing into UMI consensus sequences, while MiXCR performed V(D)J alignment. Vaccine-responding clonotypes were defined with edgeR using replicate PBMC samples, requiring FDR below 0.01 and a log2 fold change above 5 up to day 15. Each bulk clonotype received a CD4 or CD8 identity based on whether the sequenced CD4 or CD8 repertoire contained that clonotype at higher abundance. The raw public reads went through TCRdb reprocessing: fastp at Q25, MiXCR clone calling, in-frame beta chains kept. Each entry merges the rows of one CDR3 protein and shows their most common DNA and genes. These V and J calls derive from TCRdb rather than the authors' analysis. For this sample there are approximately 580,000 distinct CDR3 sequences; approximately 16% appear just once. The ten largest account for 15% to 20% of the sample.

The starting material was PBMCs, obtained 5 days after the first yellow fever vaccination. The chain uses TRBV7-3 and TRBJ1-2; TRBD1 is perhaps the D gene, given 5 matching bases. The TCR originated in a man aged 18 to 35 who received the YFV17D yellow fever vaccine. The bases are TGTGCCAGCAGCTCGGCAGGGATGTATGGCTACACCTTC. It codes for CASSSAGMYGYTF.